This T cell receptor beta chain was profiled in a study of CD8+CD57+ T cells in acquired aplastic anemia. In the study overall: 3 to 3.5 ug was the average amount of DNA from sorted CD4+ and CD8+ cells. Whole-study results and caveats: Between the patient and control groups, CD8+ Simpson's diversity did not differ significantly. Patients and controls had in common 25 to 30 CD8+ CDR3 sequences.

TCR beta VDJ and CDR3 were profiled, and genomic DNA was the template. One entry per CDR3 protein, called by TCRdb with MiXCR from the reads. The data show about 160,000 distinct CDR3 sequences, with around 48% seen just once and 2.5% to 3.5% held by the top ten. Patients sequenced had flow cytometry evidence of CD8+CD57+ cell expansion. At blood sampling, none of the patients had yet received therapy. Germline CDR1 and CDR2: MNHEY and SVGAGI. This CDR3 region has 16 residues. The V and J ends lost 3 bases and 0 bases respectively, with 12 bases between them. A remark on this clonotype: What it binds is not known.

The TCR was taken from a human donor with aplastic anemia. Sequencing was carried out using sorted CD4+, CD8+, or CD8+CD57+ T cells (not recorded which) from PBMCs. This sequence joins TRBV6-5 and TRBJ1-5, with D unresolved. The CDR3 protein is CASSYPSGYSNQPQHF. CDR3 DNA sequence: TGTGCCAGCAGTTATCCCTCGGGGTATAGCAATCAGCCCCAGCATTTT.